Given below is one T cell receptor beta chain in context. Per the original data handling: Nucleated cell counts were estimated from reference gene primer amplification. TCRdb's copy holds only in-frame clones and misses some; the assay was immunoSEQ multiplex PCR. The D gene and trimming were derived from the DNA, and the V and J assignments and clone size from that table. The data contain 350,000 or so clones, around nine tenths of them singletons. The CDR3 contains 15 residues. Germline CDR1 reads SGHAT; CDR2 reads FQNNGV. The trim removed 8 bases at V and 6 bases at J, leaving 10 bases unmatched. The entry originates in a study of blood T cell repertoires in COVID-19. Participant-reported clinical history was the basis for cohort assignment. All exposed participants met a person with COVID-19 within 2 weeks before entering the study.

The sequencing sample was made of PBMCs or T cells enriched from blood (not recorded which). The TCR originated in a woman aged 25-40 years who had been exposed to COVID-19. This chain links TRBV11-2 with TRBJ2-1, with 10 bases matching TRBD1. CDR3 bases: TGTGCCAGCGGGGGGCGGGACAGGGGTGCCAATGAGCAGTTCTTC. Its protein is CASGGRDRGANEQFF.